Shown below are 8 T cell receptor beta chains from a single sample sequenced in a study of cytomegalovirus exposure and HLA in healthy donors. The PCR employed 60 Vbeta primers together with 13 Jbeta primers. Sequenced by immunoSEQ multiplex PCR; TCRdb stores in-frame clones only, minus some. The sample consists of about 200,000 clones, roughly 80% of them appearing once. Sequencing was performed on PBMCs. The receptors were sampled from a man aged 40-50 years in good health and CMV-seronegative.

The chain carries TRBV7-9 and TRBJ1-4; 9 nucleotides match TRBD1. The germline V gene encodes CDR1 SEHNR and CDR2 FQNEAQ (reference sequence). V trimming: 4 bases; J trimming: 4 bases; junction bases outside the gene matches: 4. This CDR3 is built from 15 residues. CDR3 sequence reads: CASSSQTGGNEKLFF. The CDR3 coding sequence is TGTGCCAGCAGCTCGCAGACAGGGGGTAATGAAAAACTGTTTTTT.

The V gene is TRBV7-3, the J gene TRBJ2-2; 8 bases agree with TRBD1. The V gene's germline CDR1 is SGHTA and CDR2 FQGTGA. The CDR3 has 16 residues. V lost 4 bases and J lost 4; bases outside the gene matches: 8. The CDR3: CASSSGWGTGTGELFF. DNA for the CDR3: TGTGCCAGCAGCTCCGGTTGGGGGACAGGCACCGGGGAGCTGTTTTTT.

This clone was counted once. J is TRBJ2-7 and V is TRBV10-3; possibly TRBD1 for D (5 bases). With 4 bases removed from V and 9 bases from J, the gap between germline ends came to 13 bases. This CDR3 comprises 12 residues. CDR1 ENHRY and CDR2 SYGVKD come from the germline V gene. CDR3 DNA sequence: TGTGCCATCAGTGGACAGACCTATGGGCAGTACTTC. It specifies CAISGQTYGQYF.

The chain uses TRBV12-5 and TRBJ2-7; possibly TRBD2 for D (5 bases). V dropped 6 bases and J dropped 0 bases, with 9 bases sitting between them. CDR1 is LGHNT, CDR2 FRNRAP, per germline. This CDR3 contains 13 residues. The CDR3 nucleotides are TGTGCTAGTGGCCTGGACTCCTCCTACGAGCAGTACTTC. This sequence encodes CASGLDSSYEQYF.

As DNA, the CDR3 is TGTGCCATCAGTGAGTCTCTCGAGCAGTACTTC. Protein: CAISESLEQYF. The gene calls are TRBV10-3 and TRBJ2-7; D not resolved. Germline-derived CDR1 and CDR2 are ENHRY and SYGVKD. This CDR3 has 11 residues. The V end lost 0 bases, the J end lost 6 bases, and 3 bases lay between the germline ends.

The V and J genes are TRBV30 and TRBJ1-2; possible D gene TRBD1, 5 bases. Germline V lookup: CDR1 GTSNPN, CDR2 SVGIG (reference sequence). This CDR3 contains 19 residues. V gave up 0 bases and J gave up 1 base, with 24 bases separating them. The DNA of the CDR3 is TGTGCCTGGAGTGTAGGAGGGGTGCGAGACATAAAGATTAACTATGGCTACACCTTC. Protein product: CAWSVGGVRDIKINYGYTF.

The chain is built from TRBV10-3 and TRBJ2-1; D possibly corresponds to TRBD1 (5 bases). Trimming took 4 bases from V and 0 from J, leaving 10 bases between them. CDR3 length: 15 residues. The germline gives CDR1 ENHRY, CDR2 SYGVKD. CDR3 amino acids: CAISVQGSSYNEQFF. In nucleotides, the CDR3 is TGTGCCATCAGTGTCCAGGGTAGCTCCTACAATGAGCAGTTCTTC.

The rearrangement joins TRBV15 to TRBJ2-7; 11 positions match TRBD2. The CDR3 spans 18 residues. V was pared by 1 base and J by 2 bases, with 10 bases of the junction left unmatched. CDR1 LNHNV and CDR2 YYDKDF come from the germline V gene (reference sequence). The CDR3 DNA follows: TGTGCCACCAGCAGAGGTGCCGGGACTAGCGGTAATACCTACGAGCAGTACTTC. Protein: CATSRGAGTSGNTYEQYF. The entire variable domain, with the rest obtained from reference TRBV15 and TRBJ2-7, is as follows: DAMVIQNPRYQVTQFGKPVTLSCSQTLNHNVMYWYQQKSSQAPKLLFHYYDKDFNNEADTPDNFQSRRPNTSFCFLDIRSPGLGDTAMYLCATSRGAGTSGNTYEQYFGPGTRLTVT.